Listed below are T cell receptor beta chains from one sample, sequenced in a study of T-cell memory formation after mild COVID-19. TCRdb fed the 5' RACE reads into MiXCR, producing one record per CDR3 protein. The table lists approximately 500,000 distinct CDR3 sequences, 20% to 30% of them singletons. Source material: PBMCs or a T cell subset sorted from them (not recorded which). The receptor source for this set is an adult woman who had mild COVID-19 (a few samples of this study predate the infection). Cell type and time point are not known. CDR3s include the opening cysteine and the closing phenylalanine or tryptophan. Each record gives: D gene, clone size, V gene, J gene, CDR3 DNA, CDR3 protein. The D gene is left open where the match is weak. Size tells how often a clone was seen (once, few, many) or the class of an expanded clone, and some rows leave it out.

.	.	TRBV4-3	TRBJ1-3	TGCGCCAGCAGCCAAGACCCTGCGGGAAACACCATATATTTT	CASSQDPAGNTIYF
TRBD1	few	TRBV6-1	TRBJ1-4	TGTGCCAGCAGTGCCGGGGGGACAGGGGATGAAAAACTGTTTTTT	CASSAGGTGDEKLFF
.	many	TRBV23-1	TRBJ2-3	TGCGCCAGCAGTCAGGGGACTAGCACAGATACGCAGTATTTT	CASSQGTSTDTQYF
.	.	TRBV6-1	TRBJ1-1	TGTGCCAGCACCAGGGAATACACTGAAGCTTTCTTT	CASTREYTEAFF
.	.	TRBV12-3/TRBV12-4	TRBJ1-1	TGTGCCAGCAGTCCCGATAAGGGCGGGTACACTGAAGCTTTCTTT	CASSPDKGGYTEAFF
TRBD1	.	TRBV19	TRBJ2-5	TGTGCCAGTAGTCCCTCACGCCAGGGGGTTAGGCAAGAGACCCAGTACTTC	CASSPSRQGVRQETQYF
.	few	TRBV5-1	TRBJ2-1	TGCGCCAGCAGCCCTACCGGGGCATACAATGAGCAGTTCTTC	CASSPTGAYNEQFF
.	.	TRBV25-1	TRBJ1-2	TGTGCCAGCAGTGAATTTGGCCCTAACTATGGCTACACCTTC	CASSEFGPNYGYTF
.	.	TRBV15	TRBJ1-1	TGTGCCACCAGACAGCCGGGGGGCGGCGACTCTGAAGCTTTCTTT	CATRQPGGGDSEAFF
TRBD2	.	TRBV7-2	TRBJ2-5	TGTGCCAGCAGCTTAGCTAGACTAGCGGACCAAGAGACCCAGTACTTC	CASSLARLADQETQYF
TRBD2	.	TRBV11-2	TRBJ2-7	TGTGCCAGCAGCTACGGGACTAGCGGGGGCTCCTACGAGCAGTACTTC	CASSYGTSGGSYEQYF
.	.	TRBV27	TRBJ1-5	TGTGCCAGCGGAGGGGGGATCAATCAGCCCCAGCATTTT	CASGGGINQPQHF
TRBD2	few	TRBV29-1	TRBJ2-7	TGCAGCGTCCTAGCGGGAGAGGGCTACGAGCAGTACTTC	CSVLAGEGYEQYF
TRBD1	many	TRBV7-6	TRBJ2-1	TGTGCCAGCAGCCGGACAGGGGAGAATGAGCAGTTCTTC	CASSRTGENEQFF
.	.	TRBV10-3	TRBJ1-2	TGTGCCATCAGTGATGTAACTGAGAATAGTAACTATGGCTACACCTTC	CAISDVTENSNYGYTF
.	few	TRBV27	TRBJ1-2	TGTGCCAGCTCGTCCGCCGATGGGGGCTACACCTTC	CASSSADGGYTF
TRBD2	.	TRBV7-9	TRBJ2-1	TGTGCCAGCAGCTTGGCCCTAGCGGGGGTCAATGAGCAGTTCTTC	CASSLALAGVNEQFF
TRBD1	few	TRBV7-9	TRBJ1-2	TGTGCCAGCAGCTTAGGATCACAGGGGGAGGCCTATGGCTACACCTTC	CASSLGSQGEAYGYTF
.	few	TRBV5-1	TRBJ2-6	TGCGCCAGCAGCCCTTACGCAGGCTCTGGGGCCAACGTCCTGACTTTC	CASSPYAGSGANVLTF